This is a list of T cell receptor beta chains from one sample in a study of blood T cell repertoires in COVID-19. Sequencing was performed with immunoSEQ multiplex PCR; in TCRdb, only in-frame clones are kept and a portion is missing. In the table there are around 200,000 clones, 80% to 90% of which are singletons. The source material was peripheral blood. The receptors come from a woman aged 65 to 85 with COVID-19, enrolled during active disease. Each CDR3 is given with its conserved first and last residue. A D gene is named only where the DNA matches it firmly. Only part of the rows carry a size: once, few, many, or a class if the clone is expanded.

CDR3 protein | CDR3 DNA | D gene | J gene | clone size | V gene
CASSFGQTNEKLFF | TGTGCCAGCAGCTTCGGACAGACCAATGAAAAACTGTTTTTT | . | TRBJ1-4 | . | TRBV5-6
CASSPRGFDGYTF | TGTGCCAGCAGCCCACGTGGCTTCGATGGCTACACCTTC | . | TRBJ1-2 | . | TRBV7-9
CASSLSGRSSYEQYF | TGTGCCAGCAGCTTGTCAGGGCGGAGCTCCTACGAGCAGTACTTC | . | TRBJ2-7 | once | TRBV5-4
CASSPQGGSYNEQFF | TGTGCCAGCTCACCCCAAGGGGGATCCTACAATGAGCAGTTCTTC | . | TRBJ2-1 | . | TRBV18
CASSLADSGQPQHF | TGTGCCAGCAGCTTAGCCGACTCGGGTCAGCCCCAGCATTTT | . | TRBJ1-5 | once | TRBV7-2
CASSLGTSGTTSTDTQYF | TGTGCCAGCAGCCTCGGGACTAGCGGAACTACGAGCACAGATACGCAGTATTTT | TRBD2 | TRBJ2-3 | . | TRBV9
CASSPKEQGNYGYTF | TGTGCCAGTAGTCCTAAGGAACAGGGGAACTATGGCTACACCTTC | TRBD1 | TRBJ1-2 | few | TRBV19
CASSHVSSGEYTF | TGTGCCAGCAGCCATGTCTCATCCGGGGAGTACACCTTC | . | TRBJ1-2 | . | TRBV3-1/TRBV3-2
CASSLSTGGGNQPQHF | TGTGCCAGCAGTTTATCAACAGGGGGTGGCAATCAGCCCCAGCATTTT | TRBD1 | TRBJ1-5 | once | TRBV28
CASSFRDSPSFEQYF | TGTGCCAGCAGTTTCCGGGACTCCCCCTCGTTCGAGCAGTACTTC | . | TRBJ2-7 | . | TRBV27
CATYAGTGGNTGELFF | TGTGCCACTTACGCCGGGACAGGGGGAAACACCGGGGAGCTGTTTTTT | TRBD1 | TRBJ2-2 | once | TRBV10-3
CASSLQGQSTDTQYF | TGTGCCAGCTCGCTACAGGGTCAAAGCACAGATACGCAGTATTTT | . | TRBJ2-3 | . | TRBV18
CASSIVTYYSNQPQHF | TGTGCCAGTAGTATTGTCACATACTATAGCAATCAGCCCCAGCATTTT | . | TRBJ1-5 | . | TRBV19
CASSLAGTNEKLFF | TGTGCCAGCAGCTTAGCCGGGACTAATGAAAAACTGTTTTTT | . | TRBJ1-4 | . | TRBV7-6
CASSAPRAGDVLGSGNTIYF | TGTGCCAGCAGTGCCCCAAGGGCAGGGGACGTACTTGGCTCTGGAAACACCATATATTTT | . | TRBJ1-3 | . | TRBV28
CASSPTRNTGELFF | TGTGCCAGCAGTCCGACTAGAAACACCGGGGAGCTGTTTTTT | . | TRBJ2-2 | . | TRBV28
CASSSSGGFTEAFF | TGTGCCAGCAGCTCGTCGGGGGGATTCACTGAAGCTTTCTTT | . | TRBJ1-1 | . | TRBV11-2
CASSYTSTGLAGRNEQFF | TGTGCCAGCAGCTACACATCGACTGGACTAGCGGGAAGGAATGAGCAGTTCTTC | TRBD2 | TRBJ2-1 | . | TRBV11-2
CASRRGRLNYGYTF | TGTGCCAGCAGGAGAGGGCGGCTTAACTATGGCTACACCTTC | . | TRBJ1-2 | . | TRBV5-6
CASSVTDVFSPLHF | TGTGCCAGCTCAGTCACAGACGTTTTCTCACCCCTCCACTTT | . | TRBJ1-6 | . | TRBV18
CASSQQGLGMNTEAFF | TGCGCCAGCAGCCAACAGGGGTTAGGCATGAACACTGAAGCTTTCTTT | TRBD1 | TRBJ1-1 | . | TRBV5-1
CASSQVQGPNEKLFF | TGTGCCAGCAGCCAAGTACAGGGACCTAATGAAAAACTGTTTTTT | . | TRBJ1-4 | . | TRBV4-2
CASGETQNTEAFF | TGTGCCAGCGGGGAGACTCAGAACACTGAAGCTTTCTTT | . | TRBJ1-1 | few | TRBV7-3
CASARQGRQETQYF | TGTGCCAGCGCTAGACAGGGACGCCAAGAGACCCAGTACTTC | TRBD1 | TRBJ2-5 | . | TRBV5-4
CASSPQSEWNTEAFF | TGTGCCAGCTCACCCCAGTCGGAGTGGAACACTGAAGCTTTCTTT | . | TRBJ1-1 | . | TRBV18
CASSHYGQGDYGYTF | TGTGCCAGCAGCCACTACGGACAGGGCGACTATGGCTACACCTTC | TRBD1 | TRBJ1-2 | . | TRBV28
CASSYSQGGNTEAFF | TGTGCCAGCAGTTACTCTCAGGGAGGGAACACTGAAGCTTTCTTT | . | TRBJ1-1 | . | TRBV6-5
CASSPPTTGGGYTF | TGTGCCAGCTCACCACCGACTACAGGGGGAGGCTACACCTTC | TRBD1 | TRBJ1-2 | . | TRBV18
CASSLPGRAYGYTF | TGCGCCAGCAGCTTGCCGGGTCGCGCCTATGGCTACACCTTC | . | TRBJ1-2 | . | TRBV5-1
CASSIRDTFYGYTF | TGTGCCAGTAGTATTCGGGACACATTCTATGGCTACACCTTC | . | TRBJ1-2 | . | TRBV19
CAWSDRGVYGYTF | TGTGCCTGGAGTGATCGCGGCGTCTATGGCTACACCTTC | . | TRBJ1-2 | . | TRBV30
CASSFTRAQGPQHF | TGTGCCAGCAGTTTCACCAGGGCCCAAGGGCCCCAGCATTTT | . | TRBJ1-5 | . | TRBV28
CAWSRGGVGDTQYF | TGTGCCTGGAGTAGGGGAGGGGTTGGAGATACGCAGTATTTT | TRBD2 | TRBJ2-3 | . | TRBV30
CASSASTTMNTEAFF | TGTGCCAGCAGCGCCTCCACAACAATGAACACTGAAGCTTTCTTT | . | TRBJ1-1 | . | TRBV9
CASSLDPAGETGELFF | TGCGCCAGCAGCTTGGACCCAGCGGGAGAAACCGGGGAGCTGTTTTTT | TRBD2 | TRBJ2-2 | once | TRBV5-1
CATGQGSANYGYTF | TGTGCCACCGGACAGGGGTCAGCTAACTATGGCTACACCTTC | TRBD1 | TRBJ1-2 | . | TRBV6-6
CASSGRGGENEKLFF | TGTGCCAGCAGTGGGCGGGGTGGAGAGAATGAAAAACTGTTTTTT | . | TRBJ1-4 | . | TRBV25-1